These 15 T cell receptor beta chains originate from one sample sequenced in a study of blood T cells in healthy people across ages. Alongside a J-beta primer mix, a sample-barcoded 5' primer served in a second PCR lasting roughly 6 to 11 cycles. A single record per CDR3 protein comes from TCRdb applying MiXCR to the 5' RACE reads. The sample yields some 690,000 distinct CDR3 sequences, roughly 20% seen once. Sample: blood. Receptors were obtained from a man aged 65 to 79 in good health.

This chain joins TRBV3-1 and TRBJ2-3; possible D gene TRBD1, 5 bases. Germline-derived CDR1 and CDR2 are LGHDT and YNNKEL (reference sequence). V lost 1 base to trimming and J lost 6 bases, with 14 bases between them. CDR3 length equals 15 residues. The CDR3 protein is CASSQGPQGSDTQYF. The CDR3 DNA sequence: TGTGCCAGCAGCCAAGGGCCCCAGGGTTCGGATACGCAGTATTTT.

The chain uses TRBV20-1 and TRBJ1-5; D uncertain. Per the germline V gene, CDR1 is DFQATT and CDR2 is SNEGSKA (reference sequence). Trimming left V 3 bases short and J 3 bases short, with 12 bases between. The CDR3 is 14 amino acids. The CDR3 is CSASAGGINQPQHF. Written as DNA, the CDR3 is TGCAGTGCTAGCGCAGGTGGAATCAATCAGCCCCAGCATTTT.

The chain has TRBV7-8 and TRBJ2-7, with TRBD2 identical over 9 bases. CDR1 and CDR2 (germline): SGHVS, FQNEAQ. This CDR3 is built from 15 residues. Unmatched junction bases numbered 6, after V lost 1 base and J lost 5 bases. As DNA, the CDR3 is TGTGCCAGCAGCTTAGTTCGCGGGAGGGGAAACGAGCAGTACTTC. This codes for CASSLVRGRGNEQYF.

This clonotype was observed a few times. The gene calls are TRBV5-1 and TRBJ2-7; 7 bases agree with TRBD2. In germline, CDR1 is SGHRS, CDR2 YFSETQ. This CDR3 region has 16 residues. V gave up 4 bases and J gave up 3 bases; unmatched junction bases: 13. CDR3 nucleotide sequence: TGCGCCAGCAGCCCTGGCGGTCAAGCGGGGAGCTACGAGCAGTACTTC. This codes for CASSPGGQAGSYEQYF. Drawing the rest from reference TRBV5-1 and TRBJ2-7, the complete variable domain is KAGVTQTPRYLIKTRGQQVTLSCSPISGHRSVSWYQQTPGQGLQFLFEYFSETQRNKGNFPGRFSGRQFSNSRSEMNVSTLELGDSALYLCASSPGGQAGSYEQYFGPGTRLTVT.

This clonotype was counted a few times. CDR3 DNA: TGTGCCAGCAGCCAAGGTACAGGGGCCCCTGAAGCTTTCTTT. It yields the protein CASSQGTGAPEAFF. The chain employs TRBV3-1 and TRBJ1-1; 7 bases are shared with TRBD1. The CDR3 runs to 14 residues. The germline gives CDR1 LGHDT, CDR2 YNNKEL (reference sequence). V was pared by 1 base and J by 6 bases, with 5 bases of the junction left unmatched.

In DNA, the CDR3 is TGCGCCAGCAGCCAAGGGGGGTGGGAAGAAGCGGGATCGGGGACCCAGTACTTC. Amino acids: CASSQGGWEEAGSGTQYF. The V and J genes are TRBV4-1 and TRBJ2-5; 7 nucleotides match TRBD2. V shed 1 base, J shed 7 bases, and the junction held 18 bases outside the gene matches. Germline-derived CDR1 and CDR2 are MGHRA and YSYEKL. The CDR3 length is 18 residues.

This clonotype was observed a few times. The V call is TRBV4-1, the J call TRBJ1-1; no definite D call. The germline CDR1 and CDR2 sequences are MGHRA and YSYEKL. V lost 0 bases to trimming and J lost 2 bases, with 13 bases between them. The CDR3 is 16 amino acids. The CDR3 spells CASSQETGLTNTEAFF. The CDR3 region has the DNA TGCGCCAGCAGCCAAGAAACTGGGTTGACTAACACTGAAGCTTTCTTT.

The table lists this clonotype with a few counts. The chain recombines TRBV20-1 with TRBJ2-3, with a possible D match to TRBD2 (5 bases). Germline V gives CDR1 DFQATT, CDR2 SNEGSKA (reference sequence). This CDR3 has 14 residues. Trimming shortened V by 0 bases and J by 4 bases, and 11 bases separated the two germline ends. The CDR3 spells CSARDRGSSDTQYF. The CDR3 DNA reads TGCAGTGCTAGAGATCGCGGGTCCTCAGATACGCAGTATTTT.

Points on this clonotype: Possible read error: a much larger clone is one base away. The rearrangement uses TRBV5-1 and TRBJ2-3, with no clear D. V lost 0 bases to trimming and J lost 4 bases, with 6 bases between them. Germline V gene lookup returns CDR1 SGHRS and CDR2 YFSETQ. CDR3 length: 13 residues. CDR3 region: CASSLDHADTQYF. DNA of the CDR3: TGCGCCAGCAGCTTGGACCACGCAGATACGCAGTATTTT.

This clonotype was seen only a few times. The genes are TRBV9 and TRBJ1-1; perhaps TRBD1 as D (6 bases). This CDR3 spans 15 amino acids. Germline V gene data show CDR1 as SGDLS and CDR2 as YYNGEE. Trimming removed 3 bases at V and 4 bases at J, with 16 bases between. The CDR3 here is CASSGGGRPRTEAFF. The CDR3 nucleotides are TGTGCCAGCAGCGGGGGGGGCAGGCCTCGCACTGAAGCTTTCTTT.

The rearrangement joins TRBV6-2 or TRBV6-3 to TRBJ2-5; weak D call: TRBD1 (5 bases). Per germline, CDR1 MNHEY and CDR2 SVGEGT. The CDR3 is made up of 13 amino acids. Trimming removed 6 bases at V and 11 bases at J, with 19 bases between. DNA of the CDR3: TGTGCCAGCAGCCAGCGACAGCTGTTTGAGCAGTACTTC. Translating it yields CASSQRQLFEQYF.

The chain employs TRBV14 and TRBJ1-1; D unclear. This CDR3 comprises 13 residues. V was clipped by 4 bases and J by 5 bases, with 11 bases between them. Germline V gene sequence: CDR1 SGHDN, CDR2 FVKESK. CDR3 DNA: TGTGCCAGCAGCCTCATACGGGGTACTGAAGCTTTCTTT. Protein product: CASSLIRGTEAFF. Variable domain in full (rest from reference TRBV14 and TRBJ1-1): EAGVTQFPSHSVIEKGQTVTLRCDPISGHDNLYWYRRVMGKEIKFLLHFVKESKQDESGMPNNRFLAERTGGTYSTLKVQPAELEDSGVYFCASSLIRGTEAFFGQGTRLTVV.

This clonotype was found a few times. The genes are TRBV5-1 and TRBJ2-7; tentative D call: TRBD2 (6 bases). Germline V gives CDR1 SGHRS, CDR2 YFSETQ. The CDR3 loop spans 13 amino acids. With 4 bases removed from V and 6 bases from J, the gap between germline ends came to 14 bases. CDR3 loop: CASSPGSFTEQYV. DNA of the CDR3: TGCGCCAGCAGCCCCGGGAGCTTTACCGAGCAGTACGTC.

The chain combines TRBV6-5 with TRBJ2-5, with 10 nucleotides matching TRBD2. The CDR3 runs 14 residues. The V and J ends lost 0 bases and 14 bases, in that order; junction bases with no gene match: 9. Per germline, CDR1 MNHEY and CDR2 SVGAGI. CDR3 amino acids: CASSYSKASGGVYF. CDR3 bases: TGTGCCAGCAGTTACTCGAAGGCTAGCGGGGGAGTCTACTTC.

There are a few counts of this clonotype. V is TRBV6-5 and J is TRBJ2-1; 8 bases line up with TRBD1. Trimming removed 2 bases from V and 8 bases from J; junction bases left unmatched: 5. This CDR3 has 14 residues. CDR1 MNHEY and CDR2 SVGAGI come from the germline V gene. In nucleotides, the CDR3 is TGTGCCAGCAGTTACCTACAGGGGGTGGATGAGCAGTTCTTC. Amino acid sequence: CASSYLQGVDEQFF.